This entry describes one T cell receptor beta chain. The target of this receptor is not known. No much larger clone is present one base from it, and per-base qualities are unavailable. Ficoll-Paque density gradient centrifugation was used to isolate PBMCs. This sample was sequenced with an Illumina NovaSeq 6000. Using 5'RACE with constant-segment primers, TCRalpha and TCRbeta cDNA libraries were constructed, with sample barcodes and unique molecular identifiers added in the process. Trizol reagent was used to extract RNA from every sample. Amplification of the libraries took two PCR steps, and the second step added a second sample barcode plus Illumina TruSeq adapters. Sequencing of libraries was performed on an Illumina NovaSeq with 2 x 150 bp paired-end reads. Per the authors' processing: With migec v1.2.7, reads were demultiplexed and then collapsed into UMI-guided consensus sequences. Using mixcr v2.1.11, the UMI consensuses were aligned to TRA and TRB V and J templates and assembled into clonotypes. Clonotypes were classified as expanded or contracted when called significant by both edgeR and NoisET, with noise models trained on biological replicates. For edgeR calls, the cutoffs were a false discovery rate-adjusted p below 0.01 and a log2 fold-change threshold of 1. As an exploratory analysis of dynamics, PCA with hierarchical clustering was applied to max-normalized trajectories of the 1000 most abundant clonotypes. Separately sequenced CD4+ and CD8+ repertoires were used to assign the CD4 or CD8 phenotype of responding clones. The public reads were run again by TCRdb, first through fastp at Q25 and then through MiXCR, and only productive beta chains were kept. Each CDR3 protein appears once, grouped with its most common genes and DNA. The V and J calls and clone size come from TCRdb's table, not from the authors' own analysis. Recorded for this sample are tens of thousands of distinct CDR3 sequences; roughly 12% of them occurred a single time. 35% to 50% of the sample is held by the ten biggest clonotypes.

V gives up 3 bases and J gives up 5 bases, and the segment between their germline ends measures 19 bases. CDR1 ENHRY and CDR2 SYGVKD were looked up in the germline V gene. The CDR3, cysteine through phenylalanine, is 16 amino acids long. The read is trimmed to its CDR3 DNA, 48 bases read in frame from base 1. The record originates from a study of T-cell memory formation after mild COVID-19 (dated by TCRdb to the early 2020s). Notes on the research overall: TCR sequence clusters from the two donors were largely donor specific. The cohort was made up of two young adult volunteers, one female and one male, who were previously healthy. In a couple of donors, T-cell clones that expanded and contracted after mild COVID-19 were tracked by sequencing TCRalpha and TCRbeta repertoires over time. What the authors observed across the whole study: Some responding clones were found in pre-infection memory, which suggests that pre-existing cross-reactive memory T cells took part in the SARS-CoV-2 response. From day 15 to 85, contracting clones showed balanced CD4/CD8 phenotypes, whereas a second wave of clones that expanded from day 15 to 37 leaned towards CD4+. Contracting CD4+ clones appeared mostly in the CM and EM memory subsets, whereas CD8+ clones were enriched in EMRA. The study included only a couple of mild cases, and larger cohorts that include severe cases with pre-infection samples were judged to be necessary. SARS-CoV-2 specificity of the second-wave clones peaking on day 37 was not confirmed.

The chain employs TRBV10-3 and TRBJ2-5, and TRBD2 may be the D gene, going by 6 matching bases. The sequencing sample was made of PBMCs or a T cell subset sorted from them (not recorded which). The origin of this receptor is a man aged 18 to 30 who had mild COVID-19 (a few samples of this study predate the infection). The sample titles of this study are shuffled in the database, so cell type and time point are left out; the donor was told from shared clones. The DNA is TGTGCCATCAGTGACACCCCCGGCGGGGCGAGCGAGACCCAGTACTTC. It codes for CAISDTPGGASETQYF.